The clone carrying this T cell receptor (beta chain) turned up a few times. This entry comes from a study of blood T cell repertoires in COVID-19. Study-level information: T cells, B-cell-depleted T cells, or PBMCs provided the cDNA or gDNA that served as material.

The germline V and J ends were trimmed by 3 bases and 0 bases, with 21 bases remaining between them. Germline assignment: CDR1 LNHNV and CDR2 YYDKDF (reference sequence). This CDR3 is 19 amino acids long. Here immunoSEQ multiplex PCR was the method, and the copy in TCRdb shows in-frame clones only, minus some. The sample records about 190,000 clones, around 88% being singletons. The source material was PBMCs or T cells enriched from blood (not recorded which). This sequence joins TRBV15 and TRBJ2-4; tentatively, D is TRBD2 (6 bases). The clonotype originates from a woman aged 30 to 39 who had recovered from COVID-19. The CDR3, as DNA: TGTGCCACCAGCAGGGATAGGACGGTAGCGGTCTTAGCCAAAAACATTCAGTACTTC. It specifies CATSRDRTVAVLAKNIQYF.